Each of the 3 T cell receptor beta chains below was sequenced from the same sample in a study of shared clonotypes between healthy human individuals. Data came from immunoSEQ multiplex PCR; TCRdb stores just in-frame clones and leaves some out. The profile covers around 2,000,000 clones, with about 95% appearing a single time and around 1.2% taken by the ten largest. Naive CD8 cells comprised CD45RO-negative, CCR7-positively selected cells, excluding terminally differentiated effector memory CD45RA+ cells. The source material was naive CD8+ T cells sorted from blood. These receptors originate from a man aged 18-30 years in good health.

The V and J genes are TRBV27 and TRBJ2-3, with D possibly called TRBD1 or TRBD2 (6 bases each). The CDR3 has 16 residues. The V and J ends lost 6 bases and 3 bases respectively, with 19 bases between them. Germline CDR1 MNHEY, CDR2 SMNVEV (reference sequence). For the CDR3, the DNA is TGTGCCAGCAGCCCCTCGGAGGGGGAGACTACAGATACGCAGTATTTT. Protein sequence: CASSPSEGETTDTQYF.

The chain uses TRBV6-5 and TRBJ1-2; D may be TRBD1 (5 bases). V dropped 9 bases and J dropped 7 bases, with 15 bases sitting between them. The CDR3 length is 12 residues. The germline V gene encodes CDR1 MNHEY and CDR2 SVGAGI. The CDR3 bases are TGTGCCAGTTGCCAAGGGGAGGGTGGCTACACCTTC. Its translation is CASCQGEGGYTF.

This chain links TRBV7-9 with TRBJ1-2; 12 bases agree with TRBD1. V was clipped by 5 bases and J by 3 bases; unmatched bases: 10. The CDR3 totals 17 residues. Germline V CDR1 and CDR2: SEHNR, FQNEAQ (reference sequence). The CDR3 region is CASSGVPGQGADYGYTF. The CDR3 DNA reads TGTGCCAGCAGCGGCGTCCCGGGACAGGGGGCGGACTATGGCTACACCTTC.